These 20 T cell receptor beta chains came from one sample sequenced in a study of blood T cell repertoires in COVID-19. Here immunoSEQ multiplex PCR was the method, and the copy in TCRdb shows in-frame clones only, minus some. Of about 170,000 clones listed, approximately 86% are singletons. The sample taken for sequencing was peripheral blood. These receptor sequences come from a man in his sixties or seventies with acute or convalescent COVID-19.

V usage is TRBV5-1 and J usage is TRBJ2-7; D may be TRBD2 (6 bases). Trimming removed 5 bases from V and 5 bases from J, with 8 bases in between. The CDR3 loop spans 11 amino acids. Per the germline V gene, CDR1 is SGHRS and CDR2 is YFSETQ. CDR3 sequence: CASRAGNEQYF. CDR3 nucleotide sequence: TGCGCCAGCAGGGCGGGAAACGAGCAGTACTTC.

This clone showed up just once. V is TRBV5-1 and J is TRBJ1-1; D gene ambiguous. CDR3 size: 13 residues. The V and J ends lost 6 bases and 3 bases respectively, with 12 bases between them. Germline CDR1 is SGHRS and CDR2 is YFSETQ. In DNA form, the CDR3 reads TGCGCCAGCAAGGAGCTCACTTACACTGAAGCTTTCTTT. Translated: CASKELTYTEAFF.

The V call is TRBV4-3, the J call TRBJ2-1, with 8 bases that match TRBD1. Trimming at V came to 3 bases and at J to 4 bases, leaving 2 bases not matched to a gene. The CDR3 covers 14 residues. Germline V gives CDR1 LGHNA, CDR2 YSLEER. CDR3 protein: CASSQRQGYNEQFF. CDR3 nucleotide sequence: TGCGCCAGCAGCCAGAGACAGGGGTACAATGAGCAGTTCTTC.

This clone has a count of ten or more. This same CDR3 is encoded by further DNA sequences in the sample. The chain is built from TRBV6-5 and TRBJ1-5; 9 bases line up with TRBD1. The CDR3 totals 15 residues. V gave up 6 bases and J gave up 2 bases; unmatched junction bases: 5. Germline V gene data show CDR1 as MNHEY and CDR2 as SVGAGI. This CDR3 reads CASSPTGGGNQPQHF. The DNA for the CDR3 is TGTGCCAGCAGCCCAACAGGGGGCGGCAATCAGCCCCAGCATTTT.

This chain joins TRBV19 and TRBJ1-1; D might be TRBD1 (5 bases). Trimming took off 4 bases at V and 9 bases at J, with 15 bases between the two ends. The germline gives CDR1 LNHDA, CDR2 SQIVND (reference sequence). The CDR3 totals 13 residues. In DNA, the CDR3 is TGTGCCAGTAGTACCAGACAGACTCCACAAGCTTTCTTT. Its translation: CASSTRQTPQAFF.

The chain is built from TRBV19 and TRBJ1-2, with TRBD1 matching over 8 bases. CDR1 LNHDA and CDR2 SQIVND come from the germline V gene (reference sequence). The ends lost 6 bases at V and 4 bases at J; junction bases unmatched: 7. The CDR3 runs 14 residues. CDR3 bases: TGTGCCAGTAGCCGACAGGGGTTCGGCTATGGCTACACCTTC. Its protein product is CASSRQGFGYGYTF.

This sequence joins TRBV4-1 and TRBJ1-4; a weak D match, TRBD1 (5 bases). Germline CDR1 and CDR2: MGHRA and YSYEKL. The CDR3 totals 16 residues. Trimming removed 6 bases from V and 6 bases from J, with 20 bases in between. CDR3 nucleotides: TGCGCCAGCAGTTACCCGGGGGGGAGCGGCGATGAAAAACTGTTTTTT. It is translated as CASSYPGGSGDEKLFF.

This chain connects TRBV19 to TRBJ1-5; weak D call: TRBD1 (6 bases). Germline CDR1 is LNHDA and CDR2 is SQIVND (reference sequence). Trimming took 3 bases from V and 2 from J, leaving 11 bases between them. The CDR3 contains 15 residues. The CDR3 loop is CASSITGWGNQPQHF. DNA for the CDR3: TGTGCCAGTAGTATCACAGGGTGGGGCAATCAGCCCCAGCATTTT. Full variable domain (missing parts from reference TRBV19 and TRBJ1-5): DGGITQSPKYLFRKEGQNVTLSCEQNLNHDAMYWYRQDPGQGLRLIYYSQIVNDFQKGDIAEGYSVSREKKESFPLTVTSAQKNPTAFYLCASSITGWGNQPQHFGDGTRLSIL.

CDR3 loop: CASSFLDYNQPQHF. The CDR3 bases are TGTGCCAGCAGTTTTCTAGACTATAATCAGCCCCAGCATTTT. The rearrangement links TRBV28 to TRBJ1-5; D gene uncertain. Per the germline V gene, CDR1 is MDHEN and CDR2 is SYDVKM. Trimming took off 3 bases at V and 4 bases at J, with 10 bases between the two ends. The CDR3 loop spans 14 amino acids.

V and J are TRBV18 and TRBJ1-5; D might be TRBD1 (6 bases). Trimming removed 5 bases from V and 4 bases from J, with 9 bases in between. Germline CDR1 reads KGHSH; CDR2 reads LQKENI. CDR3 length equals 13 residues. Here the CDR3 DNA reads TGTGCCAGCTCAGAGGGGACAAATCAGCCCCAGCATTTT. Protein: CASSEGTNQPQHF.

This clone was recorded many times. The chain has TRBV5-5 and TRBJ2-5; TRBD1 matches at 8 bases. CDR3 length equals 17 residues. CDR1 and CDR2 (germline): SGHKS, YYEKEE (reference sequence). With 4 bases clipped from V and 5 bases from J, the junction kept 16 bases outside the gene matches. The CDR3 DNA reads TGTGCCAGCAGCCCGCGGGCGACAGGGGCGGGACGGGAGACCCAGTACTTC. Its translation is CASSPRATGAGRETQYF.

The chain couples TRBV28 to TRBJ2-2; 7 bases are shared with TRBD1. The CDR3 loop spans 12 amino acids. V dropped 10 bases and J dropped 4; count of bases not matched to a gene: 3. Germline V gene data show CDR1 as MDHEN and CDR2 as SYDVKM. The CDR3 is CATTGITGELFF. The CDR3 nucleotides read TGTGCCACGACAGGGATCACCGGGGAGCTGTTTTTT.

The rearrangement links TRBV7-3 to TRBJ1-3, with D maybe TRBD1 (5 bases). The V and J ends lost 3 bases and 2 bases respectively, with 11 bases between them. In germline, CDR1 is SGHTA, CDR2 FQGTGA. The CDR3 is 15 residues long. CDR3 sequence reads: CASSFAGQAGNTIYF. The DNA of the CDR3 is TGTGCCAGCAGCTTCGCAGGGCAGGCTGGAAACACCATATATTTT.

This chain uses TRBV5-1 with TRBJ2-7; D possibly corresponds to TRBD1 (5 bases). Germline CDR1 is SGHRS and CDR2 is YFSETQ. There are 14 residues in the CDR3. Trimming cost V 1 base and J 4 bases, with 12 bases left between them. The CDR3 DNA is TGCGCCAGCAGCTTGACAAACTCAGGGTACGAGCAGTACTTC. This sequence encodes CASSLTNSGYEQYF.

The CDR3 reads CASSDLSRQETQYF. In nucleotides, the CDR3 is TGTGCCAGCAGTGACCTTTCTCGCCAAGAGACCCAGTACTTC. The rearrangement links TRBV2 to TRBJ2-5; D uncertain. This CDR3 region has 14 residues. Trimming cost V 3 bases and J 1 base, with 9 bases left between them. Looked up from germline, CDR1 is SNHLY and CDR2 is FYNNEI. Full variable domain (remainder filled in from reference TRBV2 and TRBJ2-5): EPEVTQTPSHQVTQMGQEVILRCVPISNHLYFYWYRQILGQKVEFLVSFYNNEISEKSEIFDDQFSVERPDGSNFTLKIRSTKLEDSAMYFCASSDLSRQETQYFGPGTRLLVL.

The rearrangement joins TRBV28 to TRBJ1-4; D may be TRBD1 (5 bases). The germline V gene has CDR1 MDHEN and CDR2 SYDVKM. The CDR3 length is 15 residues. Trimming removed 6 bases from V and 8 bases from J, with 19 bases in between. In DNA, the CDR3 is TGTGCCAGCAGCAGCCAGGGTACCGTTCGGGAAAAACTGTTTTTT. It is translated as CASSSQGTVREKLFF.

For this clone: Other nucleotide sequences from this sample produce the same CDR3. This sequence joins TRBV28 and TRBJ2-7; D is unresolved. Trimming cost V 5 bases and J 3 bases, with 5 bases left between them. The CDR3 is made up of 11 amino acids. Germline values: CDR1 MDHEN, CDR2 SYDVKM. CDR3 residues: CASSLYYEQYF. The CDR3 nucleotides are TGTGCCAGCAGTCTGTACTACGAGCAGTACTTC. The complete variable domain, with remaining parts taken from reference TRBV28 and TRBJ2-7, reads DVKVTQSSRYLVKRTGEKVFLECVQDMDHENMFWYRQDPGLGLRLIYFSYDVKMKEKGDIPEGYSVSREKKERFSLILESASTNQTSMYLCASSLYYEQYFGPGTRLTVT.

The V and J genes are TRBV2 and TRBJ2-6; D call uncertain. Looked up from germline, CDR1 is SNHLY and CDR2 is FYNNEI. Trimming took off 6 bases at V and 2 bases at J, with 11 bases between the two ends. There are 15 residues in the CDR3. The CDR3 nucleotides read TGTGCCAGCAGCCCCGAGGTGGCTGGGGCCAACGTCCTGACTTTC. It is translated as CASSPEVAGANVLTF.

The chain recombines TRBV5-6 with TRBJ1-1, with D unclear. This CDR3 region has 13 residues. Germline-derived CDR1 and CDR2 are SGHDT and YYEEEE. V gave up 0 bases and J gave up 4 bases, with 7 bases separating them. CDR3 DNA: TGTGCCAGCAGCTTGGCCACGGGCACTGAAGCTTTCTTT. Amino acid sequence: CASSLATGTEAFF. The full variable domain, with the rest looked up from reference TRBV5-6 and TRBJ1-1, is DAGVTQSPTHLIKTRGQQVTLRCSPKSGHDTVSWYQQALGQGPQFIFQYYEEEERQRGNFPDRFSGHQFPNYSSELNVNALLLGDSALYLCASSLATGTEAFFGQGTRLTVV.

The chain couples TRBV5-1 to TRBJ2-1; possibly TRBD1 for D (5 bases). Between the trimmed V and J ends, which lost 3 bases and 4 bases, there was a span of 11 bases. The CDR3 is 14 residues long. Germline V gene lookup returns CDR1 SGHRS and CDR2 YFSETQ. CDR3 nucleotide sequence: TGCGCCAGCAGCTCGGACACAAGTTACAATGAGCAGTTCTTC. Translating gives CASSSDTSYNEQFF.